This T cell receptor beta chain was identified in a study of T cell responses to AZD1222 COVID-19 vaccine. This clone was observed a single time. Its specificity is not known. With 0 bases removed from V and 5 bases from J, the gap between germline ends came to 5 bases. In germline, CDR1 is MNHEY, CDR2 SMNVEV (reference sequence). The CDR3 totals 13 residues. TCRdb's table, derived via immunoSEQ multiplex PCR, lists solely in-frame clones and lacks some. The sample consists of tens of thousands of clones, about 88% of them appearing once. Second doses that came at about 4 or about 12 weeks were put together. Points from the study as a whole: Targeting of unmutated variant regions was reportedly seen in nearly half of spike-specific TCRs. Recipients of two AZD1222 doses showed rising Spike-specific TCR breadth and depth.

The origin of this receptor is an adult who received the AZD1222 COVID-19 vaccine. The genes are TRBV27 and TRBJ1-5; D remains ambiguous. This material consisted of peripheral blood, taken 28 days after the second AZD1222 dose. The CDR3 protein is CASSLSLDQPQHF. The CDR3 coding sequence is TGTGCCAGCAGTTTATCTCTCGATCAGCCCCAGCATTTT.